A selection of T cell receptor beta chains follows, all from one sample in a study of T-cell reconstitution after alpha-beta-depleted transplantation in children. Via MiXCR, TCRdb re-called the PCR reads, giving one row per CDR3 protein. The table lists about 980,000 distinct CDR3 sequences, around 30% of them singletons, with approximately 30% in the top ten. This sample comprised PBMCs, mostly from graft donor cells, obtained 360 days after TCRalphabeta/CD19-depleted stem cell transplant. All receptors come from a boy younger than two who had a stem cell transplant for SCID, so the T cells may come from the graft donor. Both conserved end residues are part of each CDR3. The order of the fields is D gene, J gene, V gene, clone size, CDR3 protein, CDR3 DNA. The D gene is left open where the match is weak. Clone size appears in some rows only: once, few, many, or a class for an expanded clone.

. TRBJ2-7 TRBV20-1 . CSASGRGGYEQYF TGCAGTGCTAGCGGCAGGGGAGGCTACGAGCAGTACTTC
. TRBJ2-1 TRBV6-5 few CASSRSESSYNEQFF TGTGCCAGCAGCCGATCAGAGAGCTCCTACAATGAGCAGTTCTTC
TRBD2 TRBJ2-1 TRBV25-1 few CASSGPSGGLYNEQFF TGTGCCAGCAGTGGACCTAGCGGGGGGCTCTACAATGAGCAGTTCTTC
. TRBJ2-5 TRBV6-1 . CASSPLLGPRGETQYF TGTGCCAGCAGCCCCCTCTTGGGACCAAGGGGAGAGACCCAGTACTTC
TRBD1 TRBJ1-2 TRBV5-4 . CASSLDREERNGYTF TGTGCCAGCAGCCTCGACAGGGAAGAGAGAAATGGCTACACCTTC
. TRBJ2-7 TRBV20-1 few CSARGTATPYEQYF TGCAGTGCTAGAGGGACAGCTACTCCCTACGAGCAGTACTTC
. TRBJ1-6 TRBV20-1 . CSARGTGNSPLHF TGCAGTGCTAGAGGTACAGGGAATTCACCCCTCCACTTT
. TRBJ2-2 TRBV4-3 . CASSLDRDISTGELFF TGCGCCAGCAGCCTTGACCGGGATATTAGTACCGGGGAGCTGTTTTTT
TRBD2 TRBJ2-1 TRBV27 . CASSLWGPGGGMVNEQFF TGTGCCAGCAGTTTATGGGGGCCCGGCGGGGGGATGGTTAATGAGCAGTTCTTC
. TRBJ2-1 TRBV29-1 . CSVGGFGYNEQFF TGCAGCGTTGGGGGGTTTGGCTACAATGAGCAGTTCTTC
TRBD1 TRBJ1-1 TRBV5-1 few CASSLGRGPEAFF TGCGCCAGCAGCTTGGGCAGGGGGCCTGAAGCTTTCTTT
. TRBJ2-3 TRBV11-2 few CASSLFIPTDTQYF TGTGCCAGCAGCTTATTCATTCCCACAGATACGCAGTATTTT
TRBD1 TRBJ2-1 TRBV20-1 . CSASGQVNEQFF TGCAGTGCTTCCGGACAGGTAAATGAGCAGTTCTTC
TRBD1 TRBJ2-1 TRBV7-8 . CASSLESSWDREQFF TGTGCCAGCAGCTTAGAGTCTTCTTGGGACAGGGAGCAGTTCTTC
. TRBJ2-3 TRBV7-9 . CASSLPTRTTDTQYF TGTGCCAGCAGTCTCCCAACCCGTACCACAGATACGCAGTATTTT
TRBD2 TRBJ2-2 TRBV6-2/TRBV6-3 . CASSREGGPKNTGELFF TGTGCCAGCAGCCGGGAGGGGGGGCCGAAGAACACCGGGGAGCTGTTTTTT
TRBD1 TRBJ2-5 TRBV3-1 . CASSHRQGRETQYF TGTGCCAGCAGCCACCGACAGGGGAGAGAGACCCAGTACTTC
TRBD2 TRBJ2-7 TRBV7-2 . CASSQELGRGGYEQYF TGTGCCAGCAGCCAAGAATTGGGGCGGGGAGGGTACGAGCAGTACTTC
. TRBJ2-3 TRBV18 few CASSPRPLSTDTQYF TGTGCCAGCTCACCGAGACCCCTTAGCACAGATACGCAGTATTTT
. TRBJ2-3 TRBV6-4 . CASSPKGSLVDTQYF TGTGCCAGCAGTCCTAAGGGGAGCCTAGTTGATACGCAGTATTTT
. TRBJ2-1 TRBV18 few CASSPDTRRNNEQFF TGTGCCAGCTCACCGGACACCCGGCGTAACAATGAGCAGTTCTTC
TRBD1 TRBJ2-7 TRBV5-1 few CASSLLRTGLYEQYF TGCGCCAGCAGCTTGCTACGGACAGGGCTCTACGAGCAGTACTTC
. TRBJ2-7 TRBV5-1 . CASSLQVGKSYEQYF TGCGCCAGCAGCCTACAAGTAGGAAAGTCCTACGAGCAGTACTTC
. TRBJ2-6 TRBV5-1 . CASSTVSGANVLTF TGCGCCAGCAGCACGGTCTCTGGGGCCAACGTCCTGACTTTC
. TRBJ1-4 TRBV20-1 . CSARDIAGVGEKLFF TGCAGTGCTAGAGACATTGCAGGGGTCGGAGAAAAACTGTTTTTT
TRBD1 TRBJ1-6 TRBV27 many CASSLSRGNNSPLHF TGTGCCAGCAGTTTATCCAGGGGGAATAATTCACCCCTCCACTTT
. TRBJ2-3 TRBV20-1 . CSATKDRLGTDTQYF TGCAGTGCTACCAAAGACAGGTTAGGTACAGATACGCAGTATTTT
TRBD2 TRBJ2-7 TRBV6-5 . CASSYGVLAGGSYEQYF TGTGCCAGCAGTTACGGGGTACTAGCGGGGGGCTCCTACGAGCAGTACTTC
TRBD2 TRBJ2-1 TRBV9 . CASSVAGGTTSYNEQFF TGTGCCAGCAGCGTAGCGGGGGGAACAACCTCCTACAATGAGCAGTTCTTC
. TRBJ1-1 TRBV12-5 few CASGFAGNTEAFF TGTGCTAGTGGTTTCGCCGGGAACACTGAAGCTTTCTTT
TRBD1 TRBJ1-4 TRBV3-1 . CASSQGTGVRNEKLFF TGTGCCAGCAGCCAAGGAACAGGGGTCAGAAATGAAAAACTGTTTTTT
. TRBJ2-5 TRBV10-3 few CAISVVSGAGKETQYF TGTGCCATCAGTGTTGTTTCAGGGGCGGGAAAAGAGACCCAGTACTTC
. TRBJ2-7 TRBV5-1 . CASSSPHDTYRSYEQYF TGCGCCAGCAGCTCACCCCACGACACCTACCGCTCCTACGAGCAGTACTTC
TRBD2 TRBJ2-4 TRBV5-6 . CASSLAGLAGWKNILYF TGTGCCAGCAGCTTGGCCGGGCTAGCGGGGTGGAAAAACATTCTGTACTTC
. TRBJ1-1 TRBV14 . CASSQDRAPPNTEAFF TGTGCCAGCAGCCAAGATCGCGCACCCCCTAACACTGAAGCTTTCTTT
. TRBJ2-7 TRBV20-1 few CSAVTDRSSSYEQYF TGCAGTGCCGTTACTGACAGGAGCAGCTCCTACGAGCAGTACTTC
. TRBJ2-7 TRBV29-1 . CSVALTYEQYF TGCAGCGTTGCTCTCACTTACGAGCAGTACTTC